This TCR beta chain comes out of a study of vaccination effects on CD4 cells after COVID-19. This clone occurred a few times. Its antigen is unidentified. CDR1 is GTSNPN, CDR2 SVGIG, per germline (reference sequence). V was clipped by 2 bases and J by 7 bases, with 9 bases between them. This CDR3 is 12 amino acids long. Having been cultured for 9 to 11 days, the cells underwent CD4+ T cell isolation. Method: immunoSEQ multiplex PCR; TCRdb's copy keeps in-frame clones and lacks some. The table includes roughly 34,000 clones, less than 85% detected once. Sequenced here: CD4+ T cells from PBMCs cultured without peptide, sampled before COVID-19 vaccination. The chain carries TRBV30 and TRBJ1-5; possible D gene TRBD1, 5 bases. This TCR derives from a human donor who received a COVID-19 vaccine. CDR3 nucleotides: TGTGCCTGGAGTCAAGGGGAACAGCCCCAGCATTTT. Its translation: CAWSQGEQPQHF.